One T cell receptor (beta chain) is described in this entry. Its target is not known. These data originate in a study of OX40 agonist ivuxolimab in advanced cancers. Study-level results: More expanded clones were found, on average, in CD8+ than in CD4+ T cells.

The CDR3 runs to 15 residues. V dropped 2 bases and J dropped 6; count of bases not matched to a gene: 8. The germline gives CDR1 SGDLS, CDR2 YYNGEE. Sequenced by immunoSEQ multiplex PCR; TCRdb stores in-frame clones only, minus some. Of over 50,000 clones listed, about 83% were seen once; the top ten hold 4% to 5.5%. This specimen consisted of CD4+ or CD8+ T cells sorted from blood, obtained in a trial of the OX40 agonist ivuxolimab. The TCR comes from an adult with an advanced solid tumor such as melanoma, head and neck, liver or kidney cancer. The V gene is TRBV9, the J gene TRBJ2-1, with 7 nucleotides matching TRBD2. CDR3 residues: CASSVGGGRANEQFF. In DNA form, the CDR3 reads TGTGCCAGCAGCGTCGGCGGGGGTCGGGCCAATGAGCAGTTCTTC. The whole variable domain, filled in from reference TRBV9 and TRBJ2-1, reads DSGVTQTPKHLITATGQRVTLRCSPRSGDLSVYWYQQSLDQGLQFLIQYYNGEERAKGNILERFSAQQFPDLHSELNLSSLELGDSALYFCASSVGGGRANEQFFGPGTRLTVL.